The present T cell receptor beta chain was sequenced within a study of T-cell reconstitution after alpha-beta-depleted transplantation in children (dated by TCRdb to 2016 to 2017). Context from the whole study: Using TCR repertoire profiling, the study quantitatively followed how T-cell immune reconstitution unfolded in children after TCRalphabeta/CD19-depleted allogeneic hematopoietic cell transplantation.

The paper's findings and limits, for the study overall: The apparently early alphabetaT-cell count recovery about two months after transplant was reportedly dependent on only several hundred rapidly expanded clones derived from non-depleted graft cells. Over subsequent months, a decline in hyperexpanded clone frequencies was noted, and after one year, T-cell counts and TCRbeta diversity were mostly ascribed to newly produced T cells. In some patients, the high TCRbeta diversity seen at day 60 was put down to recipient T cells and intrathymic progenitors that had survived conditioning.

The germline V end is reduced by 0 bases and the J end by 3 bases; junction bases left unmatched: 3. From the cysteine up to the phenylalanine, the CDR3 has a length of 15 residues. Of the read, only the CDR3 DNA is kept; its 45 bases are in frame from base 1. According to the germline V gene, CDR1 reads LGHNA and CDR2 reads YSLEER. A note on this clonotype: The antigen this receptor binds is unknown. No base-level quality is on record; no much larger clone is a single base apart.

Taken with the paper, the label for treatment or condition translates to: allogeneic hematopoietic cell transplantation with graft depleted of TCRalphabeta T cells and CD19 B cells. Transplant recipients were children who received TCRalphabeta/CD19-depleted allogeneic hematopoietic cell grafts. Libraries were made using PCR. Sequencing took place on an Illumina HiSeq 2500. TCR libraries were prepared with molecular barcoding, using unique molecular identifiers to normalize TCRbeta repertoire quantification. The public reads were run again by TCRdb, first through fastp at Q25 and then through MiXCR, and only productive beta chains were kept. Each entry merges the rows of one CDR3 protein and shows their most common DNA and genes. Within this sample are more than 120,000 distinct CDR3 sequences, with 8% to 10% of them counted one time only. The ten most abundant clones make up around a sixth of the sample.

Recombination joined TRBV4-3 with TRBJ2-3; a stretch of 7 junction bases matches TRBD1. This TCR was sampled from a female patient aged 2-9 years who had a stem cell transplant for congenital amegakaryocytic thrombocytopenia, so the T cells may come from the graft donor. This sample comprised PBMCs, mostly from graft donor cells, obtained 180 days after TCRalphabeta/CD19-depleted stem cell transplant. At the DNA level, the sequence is TGCGCCAGCAGCCAAGAGACAGGGAATACAGATACGCAGTATTTT. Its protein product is CASSQETGNTDTQYF.